This T cell receptor (beta chain) originates from a study of cytomegalovirus exposure and HLA in healthy donors. Study outcomes and limitations: A later analysis linked a missense DCLRE1C variant to TCR beta V- and J-gene trimming. No immune exposure information besides CMV serostatus was available. A later analysis by the authors found several of the most significant clusters apparently linked to common viral pathogens.

On this clone: The target antigen is unknown.

The PCR made use of 60 Vbeta and 13 Jbeta primers. This table comes from immunoSEQ multiplex PCR, and its TCRdb copy is limited to in-frame clones, with some not included. Among some 150,000 clones listed, 60% to 80% were seen once. J was trimmed by 3 bases and V by 5 bases; bases with no gene match: 6. The CDR3 runs to 15 residues. CDR1 and CDR2 (germline): SGHAT, FQNNGV. Input material: PBMCs. The chain has TRBV11-2 and TRBJ1-1; 10 bases are a match to TRBD1. This receptor was identified in a male donor in good health and CMV-seronegative. The CDR3 nucleotides are TGTGCCAGCAGCCCGGACAGGGGGATCTACACTGAAGCTTTCTTT. Its protein is CASSPDRGIYTEAFF.